This T cell receptor (beta chain) stems from a study of OX40 agonist ivuxolimab in advanced cancers. The method was immunoSEQ multiplex PCR; TCRdb's version includes in-frame clones alone and lacks a portion of them. The sample has about 70,000 clones, around 90% seen once. Looked up from germline, CDR1 is SGHRS and CDR2 is YFSETQ. The V segment lost 5 bases and the J segment 5 bases; nucleotides outside the gene matches: 12. The CDR3 covers 16 residues. The clonotype was recovered from an adult with an advanced solid tumor such as melanoma, head and neck, liver or kidney cancer. Sequencing used CD4+ or CD8+ T cells sorted from blood, obtained in a trial of the OX40 agonist ivuxolimab. This chain uses TRBV5-1 with TRBJ1-4, with 7 bases lining up with TRBD1. DNA for the CDR3: TGCGCCAGCAGACCCACGGGAGGGGGCAGGAATGAAAAACTGTTTTTT. Translation gives CASRPTGGGRNEKLFF.